This passage covers 27 T cell receptor beta chains from one sample sequenced in a study of T cell repertoires in cytomegalovirus infection. TCRdb re-called the reads with MiXCR, one entry per CDR3 protein. The sample consists of roughly 760,000 distinct CDR3 sequences, roughly 35% of them appearing once. The sequencing sample was made of PBMCs. The receptors shown here come from a human donor in good health (CMV status not recorded). Some clones in this sample may be carry-over from other donors' samples.

The CDR3 protein is CASRTPARNYEQYF. Written as DNA, the CDR3 is TGTGCCAGCAGGACGCCCGCCAGGAACTACGAGCAGTACTTC. V is TRBV6-2 or TRBV6-3 and J is TRBJ2-7; D is uncertain. Germline CDR1 MNHEY, CDR2 SVGEGT. The CDR3 contains 14 residues. V was trimmed by 6 bases and J by 3 bases, leaving 15 bases between them.

This clonotype was recorded at least ten times. This rearrangement joins TRBV27 to TRBJ2-5; D ambiguous. V was trimmed by 5 bases and J by 1 base, leaving 23 bases between them. The CDR3 sequence is 18 residues long. In germline, CDR1 is MNHEY, CDR2 SMNVEV (reference sequence). CDR3 nucleotides: TGTGCCAGCAGTCCGCAGATCCCAATTCCAGATGGCCAAGAGACCCAGTACTTC. It translates to CASSPQIPIPDGQETQYF.

This clonotype was found a few times. This rearrangement joins TRBV7-6 to TRBJ1-1, with a tentative D call TRBD1 (5 bases). This CDR3 contains 13 residues. Trimming shortened V by 7 bases and J by 7 bases, and 16 bases separated the two germline ends. Germline-derived CDR1 and CDR2 are SGHVS and FNYEAQ. Written as DNA, the CDR3 is TGTGCCAGCACCTCCCGGGGGGTTGGTGAAGCTTTCTTT. The encoded protein is CASTSRGVGEAFF.

The chain couples TRBV2 to TRBJ1-5; 7 bases match TRBD1. Trimming took 4 bases from V and 0 from J; bases not matched to a gene: 12. The CDR3 spans 18 residues. Per germline, CDR1 SNHLY and CDR2 FYNNEI. CDR3 protein: CASSGETGISHSNQPQHF. For the CDR3, the DNA is TGTGCCAGCAGTGGTGAGACAGGGATTTCGCATAGCAATCAGCCCCAGCATTTT.

This chain joins TRBV20-1 and TRBJ2-7; 9 bases are shared with TRBD1. Losses at the gene ends were 0 bases for V and 3 bases for J; bases not matched to a gene: 18. CDR1 and CDR2 (germline): DFQATT, SNEGSKA (reference sequence). The CDR3 runs to 19 residues. The CDR3 protein is CSARDRTGAYILGVYEQYF. As DNA, the CDR3 is TGCAGTGCTAGAGACCGGACAGGGGCTTATATCTTGGGTGTCTACGAGCAGTACTTC.

This chain links TRBV6-5 with TRBJ2-3; no firm D call. CDR1 is MNHEY, CDR2 SVGAGI, per germline. The CDR3 is 12 amino acids. Trimming removed 4 bases at V and 8 bases at J, with 10 bases between. The CDR3 region is CASSSEEGTQYF. The CDR3 region has the DNA TGTGCCAGCAGTTCCGAGGAAGGTACGCAGTATTTT.

A few counts support this clonotype. The rearrangement uses TRBV11-2 and TRBJ2-7; D is ambiguous. Germline loops: CDR1 SGHAT, CDR2 FQNNGV. V lost 3 bases to trimming and J lost 12 bases, with 15 bases between them. The CDR3 covers 12 residues. CDR3 loop: CASSLNSVGPYF. CDR3 nucleotide sequence: TGTGCCAGCAGCTTGAATTCTGTCGGGCCGTACTTC.

As concerns this clonotype: A read error may account for a junction end that differs from germline. The chain combines TRBV19 with TRBJ2-1; weak D call: TRBD2 (5 bases). CDR1 and CDR2 (germline): LNHDA, SQIVND (reference sequence). The CDR3 consists of 14 residues. The CDR3 is CASSGADRGNEQIF. In nucleotides, the CDR3 is TGTGCCAGTAGTGGAGCGGACCGAGGGAATGAGCAGATCTTC.

This clonotype has ten or more counts. The rearrangement links TRBV7-8 to TRBJ1-5; no clear D gene. V was clipped by 3 bases and J by 8 bases, with 14 bases between them. Per germline, CDR1 SGHVS and CDR2 FQNEAQ. This CDR3 is 14 amino acids long. CDR3 coding DNA: TGTGCCAGCAGCTTGTCCCAATCGGCAGAGCCCCAGCATTTT. Translated: CASSLSQSAEPQHF.

The chain carries TRBV4-1 and TRBJ1-4; D is undetermined. V shed 1 base and J shed 4 bases, with 10 bases lying between them. Germline values: CDR1 MGHRA, CDR2 YSYEKL. CDR3 length: 15 residues. CDR3 loop: CASSQAPPRNEKLFF. The CDR3 DNA reads as TGCGCCAGCAGCCAAGCCCCCCCGCGTAATGAAAAACTGTTTTTT.

The V call is TRBV5-3, the J call TRBJ1-1; possibly TRBD1 for D (6 bases). TRBV5-3 falls under the ORF class, with uncertain function. The CDR3 runs 13 residues. The CDR3 DNA reads as TGTGTCAGCAGCCGGGAGAGGGGGGCTGAAGCTTTCTTT. Its translation: CVSSRERGAEAFF.

The chain couples TRBV27 to TRBJ2-6; a weak D match, TRBD1 (6 bases). This CDR3 has 15 amino acids. Trimming shortened V by 5 bases and J by 2 bases, and 10 bases separated the two germline ends. Germline V gene lookup returns CDR1 MNHEY and CDR2 SMNVEV (reference sequence). The DNA for the CDR3 is TGTGCCAGCAGTCATCACAGGGCTGGGGCCAACGTCCTGACTTTC. It yields the protein CASSHHRAGANVLTF.

This clonotype was detected a few times. The chain uses TRBV5-6 and TRBJ2-5; TRBD1 might be the D (6 bases). Trimming took off 2 bases at V and 5 bases at J, with 19 bases between the two ends. Per germline, CDR1 SGHDT and CDR2 YYEEEE. The CDR3 has 16 residues. CDR3 residues: CASSFLVGAGVETQYF. As DNA, the CDR3 is TGTGCCAGCAGCTTCTTGGTTGGGGCAGGGGTCGAGACCCAGTACTTC.

The chain employs TRBV12-3 or TRBV12-4 and TRBJ1-2; D is unresolved. Trimming stripped 4 bases from V and 4 bases from J, with 16 bases between. The CDR3 is 15 amino acids. CDR3 bases: TGTGCCAGCAGTTCCCTTATAGGAGGTCTCTATGGCTACACCTTC. This sequence encodes CASSSLIGGLYGYTF.

This clonotype was seen ten or more times. The J gene is TRBJ1-1, the V gene TRBV7-6; tentative D call: TRBD1 (5 bases). In germline, CDR1 is SGHVS, CDR2 FNYEAQ. V lost 2 bases to trimming and J lost 0 bases, with 10 bases between them. The CDR3 length is 15 residues. The CDR3 region is CASSLPTVLNTEAFF. In DNA form, the CDR3 reads TGTGCCAGCAGCTTACCGACAGTATTGAACACTGAAGCTTTCTTT.

CDR3 nucleotide sequence: TGTGCCAGCAGCTTAGGAACCCCCCTTTATGGCTACACCTTC. Amino acids: CASSLGTPLYGYTF. The chain carries TRBV7-4 and TRBJ1-2; D call uncertain. The CDR3 loop spans 14 amino acids. CDR1 and CDR2 (germline): SGHVT, SQSDAQ. The germline V and J ends were trimmed by 1 base and 5 bases, with 11 bases remaining between them.

This clonotype was seen only a few times. This chain connects TRBV12-3 or TRBV12-4 to TRBJ1-5; D gene unclear. With 7 bases removed from V and 6 bases from J, the gap between germline ends came to 13 bases. This CDR3 region has 13 residues. CDR3 sequence (DNA): TGTGCCAGCACCGAGGTTCTCGGTCAGCCCCAGCATTTT. This codes for CASTEVLGQPQHF.

This chain uses TRBV12-3 or TRBV12-4 with TRBJ1-1; D remains unclear. V was pared by 8 bases and J by 0 bases, with 10 bases between. This CDR3 spans 13 amino acids. The CDR3 is CASLDNMNTEAFF. The DNA of the CDR3 is TGTGCCAGCCTCGACAACATGAACACTGAAGCTTTCTTT.

This chain links TRBV28 with TRBJ2-5; 13 bases are shared with TRBD2. Germline CDR1 and CDR2: MDHEN and SYDVKM. This CDR3 has 18 amino acids. The ends lost 4 bases at V and 3 bases at J; junction bases unmatched: 11. CDR3 protein: CASSSGLTSGRQEETQYF. The CDR3 nucleotides read TGTGCCAGCAGTTCCGGACTGACTAGCGGGAGGCAAGAAGAGACCCAGTACTTC.

Remarks on this clonotype: One junction end does not reproduce the germline sequence, and a read error may be involved. The rearrangement joins TRBV7-8 to TRBJ1-6; TRBD1 is a possible D gene (6 bases). The CDR3 extends over 16 amino acids. The germline CDR1 and CDR2 sequences are SGHVS and FQNEAQ. CDR3 sequence: CVSSLRTGTNNSPLHF. CDR3 coding DNA: TGTGTCAGCAGCCTGCGTACAGGGACCAATAATTCACCCCTCCACTTT.

The chain has TRBV25-1 and TRBJ2-7; a weak D match, TRBD2 (7 bases). V gave up 6 bases and J gave up 0 bases, with 18 bases separating them. Germline V gene lookup returns CDR1 MGHDK and CDR2 SYGVNS. This CDR3 has 16 amino acids. This CDR3 is CASRGGSGHYSYEQYF. The CDR3 DNA follows: TGTGCCAGCAGGGGAGGGTCGGGACATTACTCCTACGAGCAGTACTTC.

The chain carries TRBV14 and TRBJ2-7; D is unresolved. Germline loops: CDR1 SGHDN, CDR2 FVKESK. V lost 1 base, J lost 1 base, and 8 bases lay in between. The CDR3 runs to 14 residues. CDR3 in DNA: TGTGCCAGCAGCCAAGGAGCTGAGTCCTACGAGCAGTACTTC. Translated: CASSQGAESYEQYF.

The V call is TRBV27, the J call TRBJ2-2; D call uncertain. In germline, CDR1 is MNHEY, CDR2 SMNVEV (reference sequence). Trimming took off 3 bases at V and 8 bases at J, with 10 bases between the two ends. The CDR3 sequence is 13 residues long. The CDR3 bases are TGTGCCAGCAGTTTTTATGGCCCAGGGGAGCTGTTTTTT. Translation gives CASSFYGPGELFF.

This clonotype was seen a few times. The chain joins TRBV7-3 to TRBJ2-7; TRBD1 might be the D (6 bases). The CDR3 consists of 14 residues. CDR1 is SGHTA, CDR2 FQGTGA, per germline. The V end was cut by 5 bases, the J end by 6 bases, with 17 bases between. This chain's CDR3 is CASSETGYSLEQYF. For the CDR3, the DNA is TGTGCCAGCAGCGAAACAGGGTATTCGCTCGAGCAGTACTTC. Looking up the rest from reference TRBV7-3 and TRBJ2-7 gives the full variable domain: GAGVSQTPSNKVTEKGKYVELRCDPISGHTALYWYRQSLGQGPEFLIYFQGTGAADDSGLPNDRFFAVRPEGSVSTLKIQRTERGDSAVYLCASSETGYSLEQYFGPGTRLTVT.

This clonotype has a handful of counts. The chain links TRBV11-2 to TRBJ2-1; D perhaps matches TRBD2 (5 bases). The V end lost 1 base, the J end lost 8 bases, and 15 bases lay between the germline ends. The germline V gene encodes CDR1 SGHAT and CDR2 FQNNGV. This CDR3 spans 15 amino acids. The CDR3 loop reads CASSLVDGENHEQFF. The CDR3 coding sequence is TGTGCCAGCAGCTTAGTTGATGGGGAGAACCATGAGCAGTTCTTC.

The rearrangement links TRBV6-1 to TRBJ2-7; tentatively, D is TRBD2 (6 bases). From germline, CDR1 is MNHNS and CDR2 SASEGT. Trimming took off 2 bases at V and 12 bases at J, with 14 bases between the two ends. The CDR3 covers 12 residues. CDR3 DNA sequence: TGTGCCAGCAGTGAATGGGGAGGATTGGCGTACTTC. Amino acids: CASSEWGGLAYF.

This rearrangement joins TRBV11-2 to TRBJ2-5, with D tentatively TRBD1 (5 bases). The length of the CDR3 is 15 residues. With 5 bases removed from V and 5 bases from J, the gap between germline ends came to 18 bases. Looked up from germline, CDR1 is SGHAT and CDR2 is FQNNGV. Written as DNA, the CDR3 is TGTGCCAGCAGCCCTGGGGCGAATGGCGCGGAGACCCAGTACTTC. Amino acids: CASSPGANGAETQYF.